Shown below are 7 T cell receptor beta chains from a single sample sequenced in a study of blood T cell repertoires in COVID-19. The assay was immunoSEQ multiplex PCR, and TCRdb's table has in-frame clones only and misses some. Of about 200,000 clones in the sample, about 95% were seen once. The sequenced sample was peripheral blood. These TCRs come from a man aged 25 to 45 with COVID-19, enrolled during active disease.

CDR3 bases: TGCGCCAGCAGCTTGCGGGGGGCAGTAGAGGCTGAAGCTTTCTTT. The encoded protein is CASSLRGAVEAEAFF. The rearrangement uses TRBV5-1 and TRBJ1-1; tentative D call: TRBD1 (6 bases). V was pared by 1 base and J by 6 bases, with 16 bases between. The CDR3 is made up of 15 amino acids. Germline V gene sequence: CDR1 SGHRS, CDR2 YFSETQ.

The chain uses TRBV12-3 or TRBV12-4 and TRBJ1-1, with TRBD1 as a possible D gene (6 bases). Deletions cut 8 bases from V and 7 bases from J, with 17 bases between. This CDR3 has 13 amino acids. CDR3 in DNA: TGTGCCAGCCTTACAACAGGGACGGATGAAGCTTTCTTT. It specifies CASLTTGTDEAFF.

V is TRBV27 and J is TRBJ2-5; D may be TRBD2 (6 bases). CDR1 and CDR2 (germline): MNHEY, SMNVEV (reference sequence). The V and J ends lost 1 base and 1 base respectively, with 10 bases between them. The CDR3 runs 15 residues. CDR3 sequence reads: CASSLFAGPQETQYF. In DNA form, the CDR3 reads TGTGCCAGCAGTTTATTCGCGGGACCCCAAGAGACCCAGTACTTC.

The CDR3 region is CASRETGGNTEAFF. The CDR3 bases are TGTGCCAGCAGGGAAACAGGGGGGAACACTGAAGCTTTCTTT. This chain uses TRBV7-2 with TRBJ1-1, with TRBD1 identical over 8 bases. The germline V gene has CDR1 SGHTA and CDR2 FQGNSA. The length of the CDR3 is 14 residues. V shed 6 bases and J 1 base; nucleotides not matched to a gene: 4. The full variable domain, rest sourced from reference TRBV7-2 and TRBJ1-1, is GAGVSQSPSNKVTEKGKDVELRCDPISGHTALYWYRQSLGQGLEFLIYFQGNSAPDKSGLPSDRFSAERTGGSVSTLTIQRTQQEDSAVYLCASRETGGNTEAFFGQGTRLTVV.

V gene TRBV19 combines with J gene TRBJ2-1, with D possibly matching TRBD2 (7 bases). Trimming removed 8 bases at V and 0 bases at J, with 11 bases between. The CDR3 has 14 residues. Germline loops: CDR1 LNHDA, CDR2 SQIVND (reference sequence). For the CDR3, the DNA is TGTGCCAGTGGCGGGGGCTACTCCTACAATGAGCAGTTCTTC. Residues: CASGGGYSYNEQFF.

The chain recombines TRBV3-1 (or the pseudogene TRBV3-2) with TRBJ1-2, with D maybe TRBD1 (5 bases). The length of the CDR3 is 12 residues. Germline loops: CDR1 LGHDT, CDR2 YNNKEL (reference sequence). V was pared by 3 bases and J by 7 bases, with 9 bases between. In DNA form, the CDR3 reads TGTGCCAGCAGCCAGGACAATGGTGGCTACACCTTC. It translates to CASSQDNGGYTF.

This clone was observed a handful of times. V and J are TRBV2 and TRBJ1-4, with TRBD1 matching over 8 bases. Per germline, CDR1 SNHLY and CDR2 FYNNEI. With V trimmed by 6 bases and J by 5 bases, 8 bases remained unmatched. This CDR3 comprises 15 residues. Here the CDR3 DNA reads TGTGCCAGCAGCCAGACAGGGGTCCGAAATGAAAAACTGTTTTTT. It encodes CASSQTGVRNEKLFF.